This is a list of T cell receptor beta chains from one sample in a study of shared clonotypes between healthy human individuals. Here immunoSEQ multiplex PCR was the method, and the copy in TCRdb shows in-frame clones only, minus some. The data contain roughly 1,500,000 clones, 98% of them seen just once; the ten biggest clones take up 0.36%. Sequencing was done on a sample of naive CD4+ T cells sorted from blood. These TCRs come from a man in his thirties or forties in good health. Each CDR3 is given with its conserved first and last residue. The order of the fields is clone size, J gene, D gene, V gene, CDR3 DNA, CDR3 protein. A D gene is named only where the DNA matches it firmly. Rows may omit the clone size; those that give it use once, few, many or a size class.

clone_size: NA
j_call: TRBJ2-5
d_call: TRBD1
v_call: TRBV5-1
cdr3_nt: TGCGCCAGCAGCTTTGGAGACAGGGGGCAAGAGACCCAGTACTTC
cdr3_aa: CASSFGDRGQETQYF

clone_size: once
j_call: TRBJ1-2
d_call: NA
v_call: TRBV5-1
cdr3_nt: TGCGCCAGCAGCTTGGGCGAGGGATATGGCTACACCTTC
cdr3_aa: CASSLGEGYGYTF

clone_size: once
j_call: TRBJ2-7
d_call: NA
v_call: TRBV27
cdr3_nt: TGTGCCAGCAGTTTGGGAGAGACCTACGAGCAGTACTTC
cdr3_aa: CASSLGETYEQYF

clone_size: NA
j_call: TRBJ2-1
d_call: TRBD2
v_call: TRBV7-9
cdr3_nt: TGTGCCAGCAGCTGGGGGGGACTAGCGGGATCCTACAATGAGCAGTTCTTC
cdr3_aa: CASSWGGLAGSYNEQFF

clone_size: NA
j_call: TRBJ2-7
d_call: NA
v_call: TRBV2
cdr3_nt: TGTGCCAGCACCCCCCGGGCGTCCTCCTACGAGCAGTACTTC
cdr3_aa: CASTPRASSYEQYF

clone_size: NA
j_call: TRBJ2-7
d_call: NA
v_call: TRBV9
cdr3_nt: TGTGCCAGCAGCGCCGGACAGCACTACGAGCAGTACTTC
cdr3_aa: CASSAGQHYEQYF

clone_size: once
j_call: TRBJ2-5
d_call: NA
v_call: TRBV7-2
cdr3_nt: TGTGCCAGCAGCTTCGGATCGAGGGAGACCCAGTACTTC
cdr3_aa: CASSFGSRETQYF

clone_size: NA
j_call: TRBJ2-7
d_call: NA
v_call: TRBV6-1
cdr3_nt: TGTGCCAGCAGTGACCCGGGACTCCCCTACGAGCAGTACTTC
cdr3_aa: CASSDPGLPYEQYF

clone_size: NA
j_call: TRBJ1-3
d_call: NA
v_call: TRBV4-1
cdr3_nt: TGCGCCAGCAGCCAAGATGAGGGTAGGGGAAACACCATATATTTT
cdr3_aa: CASSQDEGRGNTIYF

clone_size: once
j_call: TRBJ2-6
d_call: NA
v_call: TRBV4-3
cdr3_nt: TGCGCCAGCAGCCAAGACAGTATCTCTGGGGCCAACGTCCTGACTTTC
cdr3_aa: CASSQDSISGANVLTF

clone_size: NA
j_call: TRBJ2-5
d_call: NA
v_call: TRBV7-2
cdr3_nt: TGTGCCAGCAGCTTTTTTGGAGACCAAGAGACCCAGTACTTC
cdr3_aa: CASSFFGDQETQYF

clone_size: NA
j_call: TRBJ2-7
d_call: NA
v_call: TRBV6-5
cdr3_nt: TGTGCCAGCAGTAACCCGGGAGTTGGCGAGCAGTACTTC
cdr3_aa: CASSNPGVGEQYF

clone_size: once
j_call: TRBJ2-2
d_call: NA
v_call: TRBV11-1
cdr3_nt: TGTGCCAGCAGCTTAGGTCCCAGAATCGCGAACACCGGGGAGCTGTTTTTT
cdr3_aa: CASSLGPRIANTGELFF

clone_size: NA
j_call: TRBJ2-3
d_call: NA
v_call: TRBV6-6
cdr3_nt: TGTGCCAGCAGTTACCCCGGCACAGATACGCAGTATTTT
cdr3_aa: CASSYPGTDTQYF

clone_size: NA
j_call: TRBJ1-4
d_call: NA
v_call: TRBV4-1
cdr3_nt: TGCGCCAGCACCCATATATCGGGGGAAAAACTGTTTTTT
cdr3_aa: CASTHISGEKLFF

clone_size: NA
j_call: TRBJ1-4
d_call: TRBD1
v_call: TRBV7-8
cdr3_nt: TGTGCCAGCAGCCTGAGACAGGGGTTCGGGACTGGGGAAAAACTGTTTTTT
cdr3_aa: CASSLRQGFGTGEKLFF

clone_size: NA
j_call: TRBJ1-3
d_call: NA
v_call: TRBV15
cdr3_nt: TGTGCCACCAGCAGAGTTTTGCCAGGGGCTGGAAACACCATATATTTT
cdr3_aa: CATSRVLPGAGNTIYF

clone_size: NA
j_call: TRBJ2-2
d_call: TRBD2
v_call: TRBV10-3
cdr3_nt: TGTGCCATCAGTGAGGCCCCGGGAGGGAAGAACACCGGGGAGCTGTTTTTT
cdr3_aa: CAISEAPGGKNTGELFF

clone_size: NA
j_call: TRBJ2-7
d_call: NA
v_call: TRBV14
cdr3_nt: TGTGCCAGCAGCCAGGTCCACGAGCAGTACTTC
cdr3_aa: CASSQVHEQYF

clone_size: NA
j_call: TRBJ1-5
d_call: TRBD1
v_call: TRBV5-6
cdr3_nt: TGTGCCAGCAGCCTAGCAGTGGGACAGGGTTATCAGCCCCAGCATTTT
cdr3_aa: CASSLAVGQGYQPQHF

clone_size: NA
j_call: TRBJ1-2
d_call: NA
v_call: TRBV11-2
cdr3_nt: TGTGCCAGCAGCTTACGGAGAGACTATGGCTACACCTTC
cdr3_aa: CASSLRRDYGYTF

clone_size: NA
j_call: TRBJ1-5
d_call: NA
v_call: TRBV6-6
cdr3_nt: TGTGCCAGCAGTACAGGGAGCAATCAGCCCCAGCATTTT
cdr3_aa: CASSTGSNQPQHF

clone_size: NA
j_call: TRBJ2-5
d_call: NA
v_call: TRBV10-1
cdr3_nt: TGCGCCAGCAGTGTTCGGACCCAAGAGACCCAGTACTTC
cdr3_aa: CASSVRTQETQYF

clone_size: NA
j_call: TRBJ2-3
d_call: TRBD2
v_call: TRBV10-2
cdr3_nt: TGCGCCAGCAGGAGTCTAGCGGGAGTCATCGCAGATACGCAGTATTTT
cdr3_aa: CASRSLAGVIADTQYF

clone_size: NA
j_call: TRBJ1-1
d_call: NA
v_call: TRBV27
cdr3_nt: TGTGCCAGCAAGGAGGGAATGAACACTGAAGCTTTCTTT
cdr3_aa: CASKEGMNTEAFF

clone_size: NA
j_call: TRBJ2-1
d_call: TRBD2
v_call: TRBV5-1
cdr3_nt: TGCGCCAGCAGCGCGGGACTAGCGCCGTACAATGAGCAGTTCTTC
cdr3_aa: CASSAGLAPYNEQFF

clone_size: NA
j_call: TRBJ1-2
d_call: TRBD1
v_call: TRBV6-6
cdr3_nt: TGTGCCAGCAGTATGGACAGGGATTCCTATGGCTACACCTTC
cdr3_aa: CASSMDRDSYGYTF

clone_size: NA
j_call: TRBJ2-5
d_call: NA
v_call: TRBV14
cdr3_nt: TGTGCCAGCAGCCATGGGGGCGTCAGGGAGACCCAGTACTTC
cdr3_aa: CASSHGGVRETQYF

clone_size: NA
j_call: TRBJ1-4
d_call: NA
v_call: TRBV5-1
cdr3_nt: TGCGCCAGCAGCTTGGCCACGGGCGGATCTAATGAAAAACTGTTTTTT
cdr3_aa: CASSLATGGSNEKLFF

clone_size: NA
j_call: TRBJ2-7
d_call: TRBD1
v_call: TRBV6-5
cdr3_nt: TGTGCCAGCAGGCCAGGACAGGGGGTTTACGAGCAGTACTTC
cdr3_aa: CASRPGQGVYEQYF

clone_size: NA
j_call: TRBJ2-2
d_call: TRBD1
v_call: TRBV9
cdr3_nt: TGTGCCAGCAGCGCGTGGGACAGGGTACGCGGGGAGCTGTTTTTT
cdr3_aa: CASSAWDRVRGELFF

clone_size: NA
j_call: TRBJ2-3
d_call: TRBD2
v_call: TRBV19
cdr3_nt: TGTGCCAGTAGTGGGAGGGGCGGCACAGATACGCAGTATTTT
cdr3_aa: CASSGRGGTDTQYF

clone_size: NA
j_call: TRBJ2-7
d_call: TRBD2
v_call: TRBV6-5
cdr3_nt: TGTGCCAGCAGTCAACCGGGACTAGCGGGGGTCGAGCAGTACTTC
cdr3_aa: CASSQPGLAGVEQYF

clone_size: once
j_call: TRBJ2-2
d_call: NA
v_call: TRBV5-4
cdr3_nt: TGTGCCAGCAGCCTTGAGGAGGGAGGCCCCCCCGGGGAGCTGTTTTTT
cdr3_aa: CASSLEEGGPPGELFF

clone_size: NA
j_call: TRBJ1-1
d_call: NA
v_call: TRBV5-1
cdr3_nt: TGCGCCAGCAGCAGGGCCGGGACAATAGAAGCTTTCTTT
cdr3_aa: CASSRAGTIEAFF

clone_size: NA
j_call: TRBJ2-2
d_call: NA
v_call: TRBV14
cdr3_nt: TGTGCCAGCAGCCAAGATCACTTCGGGGAGCTGTTTTTT
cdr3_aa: CASSQDHFGELFF

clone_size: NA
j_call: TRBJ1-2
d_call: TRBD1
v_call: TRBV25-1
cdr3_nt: TGTGCCAGCAGTGACTCGGACAGGGGGTACTATGGCTACACCTTC
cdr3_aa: CASSDSDRGYYGYTF

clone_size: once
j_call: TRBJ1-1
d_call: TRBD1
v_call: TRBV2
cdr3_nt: TGTGCCAGCAATCTTTGGCCAGGGGGGAGCACTGAAGCTTTCTTT
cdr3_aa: CASNLWPGGSTEAFF

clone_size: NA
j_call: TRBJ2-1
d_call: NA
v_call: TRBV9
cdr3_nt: TGTGCCAGCAGTACCAGCGTGGGCTCCTACAATGAGCAGTTCTTC
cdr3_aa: CASSTSVGSYNEQFF

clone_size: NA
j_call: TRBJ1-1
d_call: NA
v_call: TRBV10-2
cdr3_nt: TGCGCCAGCAGTTGGGGGGGGGCTCAGGAAGCTTTCTTT
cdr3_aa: CASSWGGAQEAFF

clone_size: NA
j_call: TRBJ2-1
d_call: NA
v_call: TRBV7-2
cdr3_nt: TGTGCCAGCAGCCCCGCTAGAATCCTGAACTACAATGAGCAGTTCTTC
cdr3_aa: CASSPARILNYNEQFF

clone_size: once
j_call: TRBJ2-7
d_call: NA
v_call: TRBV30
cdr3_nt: TGTGCCTGGAGTGTACTTAACGGTTACGAGCAGTACTTC
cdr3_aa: CAWSVLNGYEQYF

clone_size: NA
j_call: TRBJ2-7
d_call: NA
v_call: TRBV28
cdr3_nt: TGTGCCAGCAGTTTGATGGCCTACGAGCAGTACTTC
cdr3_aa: CASSLMAYEQYF

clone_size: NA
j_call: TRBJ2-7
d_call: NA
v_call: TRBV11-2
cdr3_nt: TGTGCCAGCAGCTCCGGGACATCGGCGTCGGAGCAGTACTTC
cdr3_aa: CASSSGTSASEQYF

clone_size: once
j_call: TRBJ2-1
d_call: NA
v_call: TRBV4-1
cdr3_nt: TGCGCCAGCAGCCAACTGCAGAATGAGCAGTTCTTC
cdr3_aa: CASSQLQNEQFF

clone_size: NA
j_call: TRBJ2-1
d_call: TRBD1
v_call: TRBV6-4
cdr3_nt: TGTGCCAGCAGTGACTCGGGACAGGGCTACAATGAGCAGTTCTTC
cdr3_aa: CASSDSGQGYNEQFF

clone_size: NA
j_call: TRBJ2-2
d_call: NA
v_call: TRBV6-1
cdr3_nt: TGTGCCAGCAGATCCGGGACGGAGCCCGGGGAGCTGTTTTTT
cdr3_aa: CASRSGTEPGELFF

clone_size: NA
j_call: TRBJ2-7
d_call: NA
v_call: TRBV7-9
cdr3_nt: TGTGCCAGCAGCTTACAGGGCGGTAAATACGAGCAGTACTTC
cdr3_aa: CASSLQGGKYEQYF

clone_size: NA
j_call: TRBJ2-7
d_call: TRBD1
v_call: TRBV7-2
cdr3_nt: TGTGCCAGCAGCTACGGGACAGCGTCCTACGAGCAGTACTTC
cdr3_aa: CASSYGTASYEQYF

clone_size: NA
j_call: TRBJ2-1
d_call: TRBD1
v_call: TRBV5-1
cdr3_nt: TGCGCCAGCAGTATCGGACAGGGGAAGAGGGCCTACAATGAGCAGTTCTTC
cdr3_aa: CASSIGQGKRAYNEQFF

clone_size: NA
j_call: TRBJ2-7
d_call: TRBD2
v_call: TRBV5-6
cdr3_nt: TGTGCCAGCAGCTCCCTTACTAGCGGGTATGGGTCCTACGAGCAGTACTTC
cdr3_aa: CASSSLTSGYGSYEQYF

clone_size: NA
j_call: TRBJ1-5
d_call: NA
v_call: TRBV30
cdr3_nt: TGTGCCTGGAACGGGAAGGGCAGCAATCAGCCCCAGCATTTT
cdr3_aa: CAWNGKGSNQPQHF

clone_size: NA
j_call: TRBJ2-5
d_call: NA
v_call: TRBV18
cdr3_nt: TGTGCCAGCTCACCGAAGACAGGTGACGAAGAGACCCAGTACTTC
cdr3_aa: CASSPKTGDEETQYF

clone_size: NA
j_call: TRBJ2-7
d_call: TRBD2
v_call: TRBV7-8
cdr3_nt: TGTGCCAGCAGCCAAACCCTAGCGGGAGCGTACGAGCAGTACTTC
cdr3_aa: CASSQTLAGAYEQYF

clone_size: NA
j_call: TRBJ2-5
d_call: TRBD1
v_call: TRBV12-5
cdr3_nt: TGTGCTAGTGGACACGGGACAGGGGGCTTAGAGACCCAGTACTTC
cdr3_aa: CASGHGTGGLETQYF

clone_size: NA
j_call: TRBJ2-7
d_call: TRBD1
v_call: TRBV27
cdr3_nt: TGTGCCAGCAGTTTTGCAGGGGGCGTCTACGAGCAGTACTTC
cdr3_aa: CASSFAGGVYEQYF